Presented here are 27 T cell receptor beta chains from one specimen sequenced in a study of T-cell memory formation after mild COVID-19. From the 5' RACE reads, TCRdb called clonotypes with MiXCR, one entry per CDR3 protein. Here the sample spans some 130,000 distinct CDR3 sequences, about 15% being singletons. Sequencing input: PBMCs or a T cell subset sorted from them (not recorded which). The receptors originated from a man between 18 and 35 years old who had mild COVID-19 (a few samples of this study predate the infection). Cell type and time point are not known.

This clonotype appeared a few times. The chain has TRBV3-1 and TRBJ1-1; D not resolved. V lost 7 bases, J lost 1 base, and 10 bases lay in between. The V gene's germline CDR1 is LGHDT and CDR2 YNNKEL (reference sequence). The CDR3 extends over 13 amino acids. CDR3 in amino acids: CASTSTTNTEAFF. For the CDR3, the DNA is TGTGCCAGCACTTCAACAACGAACACTGAAGCTTTCTTT.

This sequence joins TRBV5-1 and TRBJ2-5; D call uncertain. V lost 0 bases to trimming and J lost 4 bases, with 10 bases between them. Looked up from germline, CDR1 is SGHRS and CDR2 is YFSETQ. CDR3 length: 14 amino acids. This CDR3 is CASSLEGLGETQYF. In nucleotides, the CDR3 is TGCGCCAGCAGCTTGGAGGGTTTGGGAGAGACCCAGTACTTC.

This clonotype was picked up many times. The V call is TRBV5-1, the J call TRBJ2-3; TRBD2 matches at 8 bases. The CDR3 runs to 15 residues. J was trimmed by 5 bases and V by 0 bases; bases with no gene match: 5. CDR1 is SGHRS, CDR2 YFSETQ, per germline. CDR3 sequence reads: CASSLGQRGKDTQYF. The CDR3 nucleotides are TGCGCCAGCAGCTTGGGGCAGCGGGGGAAAGATACGCAGTATTTT.

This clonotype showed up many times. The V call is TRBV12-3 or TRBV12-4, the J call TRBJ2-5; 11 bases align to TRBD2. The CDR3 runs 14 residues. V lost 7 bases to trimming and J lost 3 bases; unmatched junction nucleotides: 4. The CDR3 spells CASTLAGGKETQYF. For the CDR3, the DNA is TGTGCCAGCACCCTAGCGGGGGGAAAAGAGACCCAGTACTTC.

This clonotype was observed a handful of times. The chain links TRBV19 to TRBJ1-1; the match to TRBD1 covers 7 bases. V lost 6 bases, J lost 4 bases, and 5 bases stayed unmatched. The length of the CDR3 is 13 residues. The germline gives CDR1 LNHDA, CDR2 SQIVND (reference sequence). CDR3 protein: CASSPSGGTEAFF. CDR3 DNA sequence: TGTGCCAGTAGCCCCTCAGGGGGCACTGAAGCTTTCTTT.

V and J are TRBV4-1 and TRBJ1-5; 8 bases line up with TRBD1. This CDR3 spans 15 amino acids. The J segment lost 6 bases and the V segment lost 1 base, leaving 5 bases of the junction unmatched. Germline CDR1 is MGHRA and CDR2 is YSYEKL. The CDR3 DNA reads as TGCGCCAGCAGCCAAGGCCAGGGGGCCGGTCAGCCCCAGCATTTT. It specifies CASSQGQGAGQPQHF.

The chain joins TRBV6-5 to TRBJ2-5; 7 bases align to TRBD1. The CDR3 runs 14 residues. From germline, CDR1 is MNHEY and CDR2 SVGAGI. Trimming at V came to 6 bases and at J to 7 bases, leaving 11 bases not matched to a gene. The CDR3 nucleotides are TGTGCCAGCAGAACCCCAGGGGGATTAGGGACCCAGTACTTC. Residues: CASRTPGGLGTQYF.

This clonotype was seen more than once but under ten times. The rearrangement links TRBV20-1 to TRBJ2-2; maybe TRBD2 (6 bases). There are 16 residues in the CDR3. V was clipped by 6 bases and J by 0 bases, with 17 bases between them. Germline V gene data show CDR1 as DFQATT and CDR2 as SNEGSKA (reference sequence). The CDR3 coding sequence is TGCAGTGCAGCGAGCAAGGGAGGTCCGAACACCGGGGAGCTGTTTTTT. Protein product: CSAASKGGPNTGELFF.

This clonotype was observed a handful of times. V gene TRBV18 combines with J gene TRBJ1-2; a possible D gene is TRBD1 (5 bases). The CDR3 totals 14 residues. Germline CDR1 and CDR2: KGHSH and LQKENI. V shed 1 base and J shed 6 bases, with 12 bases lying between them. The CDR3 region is CASSPQREGDGYTF. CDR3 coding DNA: TGTGCCAGCTCACCACAAAGGGAAGGGGATGGCTACACCTTC. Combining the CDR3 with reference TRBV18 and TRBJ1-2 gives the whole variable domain NAGVMQNPRHLVRRRGQEARLRCSPMKGHSHVYWYRQLPEEGLKFMVYLQKENIIDESGMPKERFSAEFPKEGPSILRIQQVVRGDSAAYFCASSPQREGDGYTFGSGTRLTVV.

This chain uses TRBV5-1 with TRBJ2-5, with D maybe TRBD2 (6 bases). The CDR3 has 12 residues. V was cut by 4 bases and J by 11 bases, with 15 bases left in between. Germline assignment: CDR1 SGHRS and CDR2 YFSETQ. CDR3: CASSPPRGAQYF. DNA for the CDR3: TGCGCCAGCAGCCCGCCTCGCGGGGCTCAGTACTTC.

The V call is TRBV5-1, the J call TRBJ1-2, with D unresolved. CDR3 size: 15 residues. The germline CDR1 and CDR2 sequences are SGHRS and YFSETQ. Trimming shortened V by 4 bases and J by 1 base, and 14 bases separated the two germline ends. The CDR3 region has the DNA TGCGCCAGCAGCCCGGGCTCCGGGAGTAACTATGGCTACACCTTC. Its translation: CASSPGSGSNYGYTF.

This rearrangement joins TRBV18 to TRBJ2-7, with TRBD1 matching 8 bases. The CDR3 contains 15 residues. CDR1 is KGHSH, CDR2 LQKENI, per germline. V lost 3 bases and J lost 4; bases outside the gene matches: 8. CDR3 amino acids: CASSPSGQGGYEQYV. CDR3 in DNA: TGTGCCAGCTCACCCTCCGGACAGGGCGGGTACGAGCAGTACGTC.

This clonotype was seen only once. CDR3 nucleotides: TGTGCCAGCAGCTTTTCTTGGGCCGCAGGGAACACTGAAGCTTTCTTT. Its translation is CASSFSWAAGNTEAFF. The rearrangement uses TRBV7-2 and TRBJ1-1, with D unclear. The CDR3 runs to 16 residues. The V gene's germline CDR1 is SGHTA and CDR2 FQGNSA. Trimming took off 3 bases at V and 1 base at J, with 15 bases between the two ends.

CDR3 DNA: TGCGCCAGCAGCTTGGCCCAGGGCGAGCAGTTCTTC. It is translated as CASSLAQGEQFF. The V and J genes are TRBV5-1 and TRBJ2-1; possible D gene TRBD1, 5 bases. The V gene lost 0 bases and the J gene lost 10 bases, with 8 bases spanning the gap. The CDR3 has 12 residues. Germline V gene sequence: CDR1 SGHRS, CDR2 YFSETQ.

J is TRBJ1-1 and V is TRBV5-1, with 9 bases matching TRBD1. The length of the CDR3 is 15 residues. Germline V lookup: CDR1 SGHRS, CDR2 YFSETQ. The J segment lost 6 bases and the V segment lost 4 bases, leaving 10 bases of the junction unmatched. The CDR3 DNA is TGCGCCAGCAGCCCAACCCCGGGACAGGGAGCTGAAGCTTTCTTT. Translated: CASSPTPGQGAEAFF.

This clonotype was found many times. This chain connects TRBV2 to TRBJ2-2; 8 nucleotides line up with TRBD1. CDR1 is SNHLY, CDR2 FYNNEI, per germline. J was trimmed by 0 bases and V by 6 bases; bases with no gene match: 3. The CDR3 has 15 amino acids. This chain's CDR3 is CASSRTGTNTGELFF. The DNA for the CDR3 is TGTGCCAGCAGCAGGACAGGGACGAACACCGGGGAGCTGTTTTTT. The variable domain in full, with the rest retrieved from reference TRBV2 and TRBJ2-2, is EPEVTQTPSHQVTQMGQEVILRCVPISNHLYFYWYRQILGQKVEFLVSFYNNEISEKSEIFDDQFSVERPDGSNFTLKIRSTKLEDSAMYFCASSRTGTNTGELFFGEGSRLTVL.

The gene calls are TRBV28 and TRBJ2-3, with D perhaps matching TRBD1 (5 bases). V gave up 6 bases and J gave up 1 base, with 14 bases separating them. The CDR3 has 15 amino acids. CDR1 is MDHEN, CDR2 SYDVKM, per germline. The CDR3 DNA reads TGTGCCAGCAGATTACCCCAGGGTGGCACAGATACGCAGTATTTT. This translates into CASRLPQGGTDTQYF.

CDR3 protein: CASSLGPQGTDTQYF. The CDR3 DNA is TGCGCCAGCAGCTTGGGCCCCCAGGGGACAGATACGCAGTATTTT. The chain is built from TRBV5-1 and TRBJ2-3; D is perhaps TRBD1 (6 bases). The length of the CDR3 is 15 residues. Germline CDR1 SGHRS, CDR2 YFSETQ. Trimming shortened V by 0 bases and J by 3 bases, and 11 bases separated the two germline ends. Drawing the rest from reference TRBV5-1 and TRBJ2-3, the complete variable domain is KAGVTQTPRYLIKTRGQQVTLSCSPISGHRSVSWYQQTPGQGLQFLFEYFSETQRNKGNFPGRFSGRQFSNSRSEMNVSTLELGDSALYLCASSLGPQGTDTQYFGPGTRLTVL.

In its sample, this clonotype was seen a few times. The CDR3 coding sequence is TGCAGCGTTGAAGAAGTACACGGGAGCTACACCTTC. Its protein is CSVEEVHGSYTF. The chain links TRBV29-1 to TRBJ1-2; D gene ambiguous. The germline V and J ends were trimmed by 0 bases and 9 bases, with 11 bases remaining between them. The CDR3 spans 12 residues. CDR1 is SQVTM and CDR2 is ANQGSEA in the germline V gene.

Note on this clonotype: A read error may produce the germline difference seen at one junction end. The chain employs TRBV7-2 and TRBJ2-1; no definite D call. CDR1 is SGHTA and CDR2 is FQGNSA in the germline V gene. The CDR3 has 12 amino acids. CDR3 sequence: CAISLVGSGQFF. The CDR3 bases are TGTGCCATCAGCTTAGTGGGGTCTGGGCAGTTCTTC.

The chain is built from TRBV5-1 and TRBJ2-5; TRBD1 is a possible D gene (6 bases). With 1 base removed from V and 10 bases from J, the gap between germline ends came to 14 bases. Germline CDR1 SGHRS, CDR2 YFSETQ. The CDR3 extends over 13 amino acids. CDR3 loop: CASSLSRDTGQYF. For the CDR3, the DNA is TGCGCCAGCAGCTTGAGCCGGGACACAGGCCAGTACTTC.

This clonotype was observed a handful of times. As DNA, the CDR3 is TGTGCCAGCAGCTTGGGGGACACCATCGGAAACACCATATATTTT. Translating it yields CASSLGDTIGNTIYF. The chain uses TRBV5-5 and TRBJ1-3, with D perhaps matching TRBD1 (6 bases). CDR1 and CDR2 from the germline V gene are SGHKS and YYEKEE (reference sequence). The CDR3 sequence is 15 residues long. The germline V and J ends were trimmed by 0 bases and 4 bases, with 11 bases remaining between them. The full variable domain, in which reference TRBV5-5 and TRBJ1-3 provide the parts outside the CDR3, is DAGVTQSPTHLIKTRGQQVTLRCSPISGHKSVSWYQQVLGQGPQFIFQYYEKEERGRGNFPDRFSARQFPNYSSELNVNALLLGDSALYLCASSLGDTIGNTIYFGEGSWLTVV.

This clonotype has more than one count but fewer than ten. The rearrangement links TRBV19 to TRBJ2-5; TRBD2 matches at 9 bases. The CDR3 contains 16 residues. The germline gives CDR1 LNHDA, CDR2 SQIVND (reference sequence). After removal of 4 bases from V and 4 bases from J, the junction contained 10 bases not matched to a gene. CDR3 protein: CASSSGGAFFGETQYF. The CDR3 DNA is TGTGCCAGTAGTAGCGGGGGGGCTTTTTTTGGAGAGACCCAGTACTTC. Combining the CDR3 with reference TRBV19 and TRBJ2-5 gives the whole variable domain DGGITQSPKYLFRKEGQNVTLSCEQNLNHDAMYWYRQDPGQGLRLIYYSQIVNDFQKGDIAEGYSVSREKKESFPLTVTSAQKNPTAFYLCASSSGGAFFGETQYFGPGTRLLVL.

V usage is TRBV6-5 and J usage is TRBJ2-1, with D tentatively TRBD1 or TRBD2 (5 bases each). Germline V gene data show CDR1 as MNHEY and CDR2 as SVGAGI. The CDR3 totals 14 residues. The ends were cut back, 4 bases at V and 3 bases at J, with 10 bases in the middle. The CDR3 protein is CASSSVGVYNEQFF. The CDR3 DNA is TGTGCCAGCAGTTCAGTGGGGGTCTACAATGAGCAGTTCTTC.

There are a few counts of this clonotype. CDR3 DNA: TGTGCCAGCAGCGCCCGGGTCTCAGATGGGGGGGAGACCCAGTACTTC. This sequence encodes CASSARVSDGGETQYF. The V call is TRBV27, the J call TRBJ2-5; tentatively, D is TRBD2 (6 bases). The CDR3 sequence is 16 residues long. V lost 6 bases and J 5 bases, leaving 22 bases between the germline ends. Germline V gene data show CDR1 as MNHEY and CDR2 as SMNVEV (reference sequence).

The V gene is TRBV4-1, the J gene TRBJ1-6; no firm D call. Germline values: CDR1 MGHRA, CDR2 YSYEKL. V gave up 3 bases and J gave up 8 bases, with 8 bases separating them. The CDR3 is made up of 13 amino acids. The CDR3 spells CASSHGWDSPLHF. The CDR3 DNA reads TGCGCCAGCAGCCATGGCTGGGATTCACCCCTCCACTTT.

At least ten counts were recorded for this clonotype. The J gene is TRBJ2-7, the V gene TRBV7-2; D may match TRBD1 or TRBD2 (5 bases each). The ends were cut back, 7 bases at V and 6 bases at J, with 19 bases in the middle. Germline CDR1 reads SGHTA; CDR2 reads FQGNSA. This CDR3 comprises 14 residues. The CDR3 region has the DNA TGTGCCAGCACCTCGACGGGGCATGGAGGCGAGCAGTACTTC. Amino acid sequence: CASTSTGHGGEQYF.